This T cell receptor beta chain was captured by sequencing in a study of PD-1 blockade in classical Hodgkin lymphoma. Study results and limitations: Before treatment, complete responders showed about the same diversity as newly diagnosed patients.

Comments on this clone: What it recognizes is unknown.

Brentuximab vedotin exposure varied among the patients, all of whom had relapsed after autologous stem cell transplantation. Reported best responses ranged across complete response, partial response or progressive disease. The length of the CDR3 is 13 residues. Trimming removed 4 bases from V and 3 bases from J, with 9 bases in between. Germline assignment: CDR1 SGHDT and CDR2 YYEEEE. Assay: immunoSEQ multiplex PCR; the TCRdb copy retains only in-frame clones and omits some. The sample holds more than 90,000 clones, roughly 90% seen once. The gene calls are TRBV5-6 and TRBJ2-3; D perhaps matches TRBD2 (5 bases). The material was peripheral blood mononuclear cells (PBMCs), obtained before the second cycle of nivolumab. This receptor was taken from a human donor with classical Hodgkin lymphoma. The CDR3 loop is CASSTLGTDTQYF. The CDR3 coding sequence is TGTGCCAGCAGCACACTAGGGACAGATACGCAGTATTTT.